The clone carrying this T cell receptor (beta chain) was seen only once. This CDR3 has 15 residues. Germline CDR1 SGHRS, CDR2 YFSETQ. V gave up 0 bases and J gave up 7 bases, with 13 bases separating them. The data originate from a study of shared clonotypes between healthy human individuals. In the authors' workflow: Filtering of immunoSEQ junctional sequences could not match full-length read filtering. Only in-frame clones appear in the TCRdb table, and some are missing; sequencing was by immunoSEQ multiplex PCR. V and J calls and clone size are given by that table; D and trimming were obtained from the DNA. Here the sample spans about half a million clones, about 85% being singletons.

Sequencing used PBMCs. This chain connects TRBV5-1 to TRBJ1-4; D is possibly TRBD1 (6 bases). This TCR derives from a woman aged 40-49 years in good health. Some clones in this sample may be carry-over from other donors' samples. The CDR3 loop reads CASSLEGGGGEKLFF. The CDR3 DNA sequence: TGCGCCAGCAGCTTGGAAGGGGGAGGAGGTGAAAAACTGTTTTTT.